The present entry profiles one T cell receptor (beta chain) with its context. Its target is not known. The V end was cut by 0 bases, the J end by 6 bases, with 9 bases between. CDR1 and CDR2 (germline): SGDLS, YYNGEE. The CDR3 extends over 13 amino acids. The sample is drawn from a study of T cell repertoires in cytomegalovirus infection. On the study more broadly: From public TCR beta signatures came an indication of both CMV infection and matching HLA type.

The study, taken as a whole, reports: The response measured ex vivo was dominated by TCR beta clonotypes (HLA-C-restricted and CMV-specific).

TCRdb ran MiXCR on the reads and lists one entry per CDR3 protein. The sample lists approximately 500,000 distinct CDR3 sequences, more than 15% occurring once. The rearrangement joins TRBV9 to TRBJ1-2; D ambiguous. The sequencing sample was made of CD8+ T cells from PBMCs. This sequence was found in a human donor in good health (CMV status not recorded). Some clones in this sample may be carry-over from other donors' samples. The CDR3 DNA reads TGTGCCAGCAGCGTAGGGCACGGGGATGGCTACACCTTC. Its translation is CASSVGHGDGYTF. The full variable domain, completed using reference TRBV9 and TRBJ1-2, is DSGVTQTPKHLITATGQRVTLRCSPRSGDLSVYWYQQSLDQGLQFLIQYYNGEERAKGNILERFSAQQFPDLHSELNLSSLELGDSALYFCASSVGHGDGYTFGSGTRLTVV.